These 30 T cell receptor beta chains originate from one sample sequenced in a study of blood T cells in healthy people across ages. Primed by a sample-barcoded 5' primer and a J-beta primer mix, a second PCR proceeded for roughly 7 to 12 cycles. Via MiXCR, TCRdb re-called the 5' RACE reads, giving one row per CDR3 protein. The sample holds fewer than 2,000,000 distinct CDR3 sequences; almost 35% are singletons and the top ten take around 11%. Source material: blood. The source of these receptors is a woman aged 25-40 years in good health.

The chain links TRBV6-1 to TRBJ2-7; D gene uncertain. The J call may be faulty, since TRBJ2-5 better matches the DNA end. Germline CDR1 is MNHNS and CDR2 is SASEGT. This CDR3 is 13 amino acids long. CDR3 sequence: CASRTGGPLTQYF. CDR3 bases: TGTGCCAGCAGAACCGGCGGACCCCTGACCCAGTACTTC.

The chain employs TRBV5-1 and TRBJ1-2; D is ambiguous. The CDR3 consists of 16 residues. Germline-derived CDR1 and CDR2 are SGHRS and YFSETQ. The V end lost 0 bases, the J end lost 6 bases, and 18 bases lay between the germline ends. CDR3 protein: CASSLASRARADGYTF. CDR3 bases: TGCGCCAGCAGCTTGGCCTCGAGGGCCCGGGCAGATGGCTACACCTTC. The whole variable domain, filled in from reference TRBV5-1 and TRBJ1-2, reads KAGVTQTPRYLIKTRGQQVTLSCSPISGHRSVSWYQQTPGQGLQFLFEYFSETQRNKGNFPGRFSGRQFSNSRSEMNVSTLELGDSALYLCASSLASRARADGYTFGSGTRLTVV.

The sample holds many counts of this clonotype. V is TRBV11-2 and J is TRBJ2-3, with TRBD2 identical over 7 bases. This CDR3 is 16 amino acids long. V trimming: 5 bases; J trimming: 3 bases; junction bases outside the gene matches: 11. Germline V gene lookup returns CDR1 SGHAT and CDR2 FQNNGV. CDR3 sequence reads: CASSPVAGATTDTQYF. CDR3 coding DNA: TGTGCCAGCAGCCCAGTAGCGGGCGCGACTACAGATACGCAGTATTTT.

This chain uses TRBV5-1 with TRBJ2-6; 15 bases match TRBD2. Per the germline V gene, CDR1 is SGHRS and CDR2 is YFSETQ. The V segment lost 3 bases and the J segment 2 bases; nucleotides outside the gene matches: 0. This CDR3 has 17 amino acids. The chain's CDR3 is CASSWTSGRAGANVLTF. In DNA form, the CDR3 reads TGCGCCAGCAGCTGGACTAGCGGGAGGGCTGGGGCCAACGTCCTGACTTTC.

This chain connects TRBV6-1 to TRBJ2-1, with 9 bases matching TRBD2. Germline CDR1 and CDR2: MNHNS and SASEGT. J was trimmed by 7 bases and V by 3 bases; bases with no gene match: 7. This CDR3 has 15 amino acids. The DNA for the CDR3 is TGTGCCAGCAGTGACAGCGGGAGGATTAGTAATGAGCAGTTCTTC. It encodes CASSDSGRISNEQFF.

This chain joins TRBV7-9 and TRBJ2-3; D unclear. The CDR3 contains 15 residues. CDR1 is SEHNR, CDR2 FQNEAQ, per germline (reference sequence). Trimming cost V 2 bases and J 7 bases, with 16 bases left between them. CDR3 region: CASSLPLGQVHTQYF. CDR3 nucleotides: TGTGCCAGCAGCTTACCCCTAGGCCAAGTACATACGCAGTATTTT.

This clonotype was seen repeatedly, ten times or more. This chain joins TRBV10-3 and TRBJ2-1; D gene ambiguous. Deletions cut 4 bases from V and 1 base from J, with 17 bases between. Germline CDR1 is ENHRY and CDR2 is SYGVKD. The CDR3 length is 17 residues. This chain's CDR3 is CAISVSSALDSYNEQFF. The CDR3 DNA is TGTGCCATCAGTGTTTCGTCAGCGCTTGATTCCTACAATGAGCAGTTCTTC.

This clonotype was recorded a few times. The CDR3 protein is CASSSKGSNTDPSNQPQHF. In nucleotides, the CDR3 is TGTGCCAGCAGTTCTAAGGGGTCGAACACTGACCCTAGCAATCAGCCCCAGCATTTT. The rearrangement joins TRBV12-3 or TRBV12-4 to TRBJ1-5, with D perhaps TRBD1 (5 bases). The length of the CDR3 is 19 residues. The V gene lost 4 bases and the J gene lost 0 bases, with 22 bases spanning the gap.

This clonotype was detected a few times. The chain recombines TRBV5-4 with TRBJ1-4; 7 bases map to TRBD1. Losses at the gene ends were 4 bases for V and 3 bases for J; bases not matched to a gene: 3. The CDR3 runs to 14 residues. Germline assignment: CDR1 SGHNT and CDR2 YYREEE (reference sequence). DNA of the CDR3: TGTGCCAGCAGCATTCAGGGGGCTAATGAAAAACTGTTTTTT. Amino acids: CASSIQGANEKLFF.

The rearrangement joins TRBV6-5 to TRBJ2-7, with unresolved D. Between the trimmed V and J ends, which lost 6 bases and 2 bases, there was a span of 11 bases. There are 13 residues in the CDR3. Germline loops: CDR1 MNHEY, CDR2 SVGAGI. This chain's CDR3 is CASRPFLAYEQYF. The CDR3 DNA follows: TGTGCCAGCAGGCCGTTCTTAGCCTACGAGCAGTACTTC.

A note on this clonotype: At one end the junction does not follow the germline gene, possibly because of a read error. V and J are TRBV30 and TRBJ1-2; a weak D match, TRBD1 (5 bases). CDR3 size: 13 residues. Germline-derived CDR1 and CDR2 are GTSNPN and SVGIG (reference sequence). CDR3 amino acids: CASTDRAKDGHTF. The CDR3 bases are TGTGCCTCCACCGACAGAGCCAAGGATGGCCACACCTTC.

In its sample, this clonotype was seen a few times. The V call is TRBV20-1, the J call TRBJ1-4; maybe TRBD1 (5 bases). This CDR3 has 13 residues. V was clipped by 6 bases and J by 7 bases, with 15 bases between them. Germline V gene data show CDR1 as DFQATT and CDR2 as SNEGSKA (reference sequence). The chain's CDR3 is CSAQGFEGEKLFF. CDR3 bases: TGCAGTGCCCAGGGTTTTGAAGGTGAAAAACTGTTTTTT.

This clonotype has more than one count but fewer than ten. This chain uses TRBV10-3 with TRBJ1-1, with 11 positions matching TRBD1. V lost 4 bases to trimming and J lost 5 bases; unmatched junction nucleotides: 12. Germline V lookup: CDR1 ENHRY, CDR2 SYGVKD. The CDR3 has 17 amino acids. The CDR3 bases are TGTGCCATCAGTGGAGGACAGGGGGCGCAGGGACTTACTGAAGCTTTCTTT. Translating it yields CAISGGQGAQGLTEAFF.

In this sample, this clonotype turned up a few times. The chain's CDR3 is CSVVQVPRVTDTQYF. DNA for the CDR3: TGCAGCGTTGTACAGGTTCCGCGCGTAACAGATACGCAGTATTTT. This rearrangement joins TRBV29-1 to TRBJ2-3, with D maybe TRBD1 (5 bases). Germline loops: CDR1 SQVTM, CDR2 ANQGSEA. Trimming took off 4 bases at V and 3 bases at J, with 17 bases between the two ends. CDR3 length equals 15 residues.

This clonotype was counted at least ten times. CDR3 amino acids: CASSQQGVGYEQYF. The CDR3, as DNA: TGTGCCAGCAGCCAACAGGGGGTGGGCTACGAGCAGTACTTC. The chain has TRBV9 and TRBJ2-7; 8 nucleotides align to TRBD1. The CDR3 contains 14 residues. Germline V lookup: CDR1 SGDLS, CDR2 YYNGEE. The V and J ends lost 4 bases and 3 bases, in that order; junction bases with no gene match: 6. The full variable domain, completed using reference TRBV9 and TRBJ2-7, is DSGVTQTPKHLITATGQRVTLRCSPRSGDLSVYWYQQSLDQGLQFLIQYYNGEERAKGNILERFSAQQFPDLHSELNLSSLELGDSALYFCASSQQGVGYEQYFGPGTRLTVT.

The CDR3 region is CASSFRGLAAYEQYF. In nucleotides, the CDR3 is TGTGCCAGCAGCTTCCGCGGACTAGCGGCCTACGAGCAGTACTTC. The chain joins TRBV7-2 to TRBJ2-7; 10 bases agree with TRBD2. Germline CDR1 SGHTA, CDR2 FQGNSA. This CDR3 is built from 15 residues. J was trimmed by 2 bases and V by 3 bases; bases with no gene match: 4.

A few counts support this clonotype. The rearrangement links TRBV4-1 to TRBJ2-1; TRBD1 agrees at 8 bases. CDR3 length equals 17 residues. Trimming cost V 4 bases and J 0 bases; bases outside gene matches: 8. Germline assignment: CDR1 MGHRA and CDR2 YSYEKL. This chain's CDR3 is CASSREYRGSSYNEQFF. Here the CDR3 DNA reads TGCGCCAGCAGCCGTGAATACAGGGGGAGCTCCTACAATGAGCAGTTCTTC.

This rearrangement joins TRBV7-9 to TRBJ2-3; a weak D match, TRBD1 (6 bases). Germline CDR1 is SEHNR and CDR2 is FQNEAQ (reference sequence). V gave up 2 bases and J gave up 2 bases, with 11 bases separating them. The CDR3 is 15 residues long. CDR3 amino acids: CASSLLQGNTDTQYF. CDR3 nucleotides: TGTGCCAGCAGCTTATTACAGGGCAACACAGATACGCAGTATTTT.

This clonotype was recorded a few times. The V call is TRBV6-5, the J call TRBJ2-1; perhaps TRBD2 as D (5 bases). CDR3 length equals 18 residues. V lost 0 bases and J 2 bases, leaving 17 bases between the germline ends. Per the germline V gene, CDR1 is MNHEY and CDR2 is SVGAGI. Here the CDR3 reads CASSYSVPAEGAYNEQFF. The CDR3 DNA sequence: TGTGCCAGCAGTTACTCTGTTCCGGCCGAGGGCGCCTACAATGAGCAGTTCTTC.

This clonotype was counted only a few times. The chain has TRBV5-1 and TRBJ2-5; 9 bases are a match to TRBD2. V shed 4 bases and J 5 bases; nucleotides not matched to a gene: 9. CDR1 SGHRS and CDR2 YFSETQ come from the germline V gene. The CDR3 totals 15 residues. CDR3 nucleotide sequence: TGCGCCAGCAGCCGCGGGGGGGCGACCGTGGAGACCCAGTACTTC. Amino acid sequence: CASSRGGATVETQYF.

This clonotype was observed a few times. DNA of the CDR3: TGCGCCAGCAGCCAGGCTCGGCGGGAAGAAGATACGCAGTATTTT. Residues: CASSQARREEDTQYF. This chain joins TRBV4-1 and TRBJ2-3, with D perhaps TRBD2 (6 bases). Per germline, CDR1 MGHRA and CDR2 YSYEKL. There are 15 residues in the CDR3. Trimming took off 3 bases at V and 5 bases at J, with 15 bases between the two ends.

This clonotype was seen many times. V usage is TRBV15 and J usage is TRBJ1-2, with D unclear. The germline gives CDR1 LNHNV, CDR2 YYDKDF (reference sequence). CDR3 length equals 12 residues. The V gene lost 8 bases and the J gene lost 8 bases, with 15 bases spanning the gap. The CDR3 nucleotides are TGTGCCACCTCCGGAGGGCACGACGGCTACACCTTC. Encoded protein: CATSGGHDGYTF.

The rearrangement uses TRBV20-1 and TRBJ1-2, with 11 nucleotides matching TRBD1. The CDR3 has 16 residues. Germline CDR1 DFQATT, CDR2 SNEGSKA (reference sequence). V was pared by 0 bases and J by 8 bases, with 11 bases of the junction left unmatched. The CDR3 sequence is CSARDARTGGVQGYTF. CDR3 nucleotide sequence: TGCAGTGCTAGAGACGCTCGGACAGGGGGCGTACAAGGCTACACCTTC.

The chain recombines TRBV24-1 with TRBJ2-3; TRBD2 might be the D (5 bases). The CDR3 is 14 residues long. V gave up 7 bases and J gave up 3 bases, with 13 bases separating them. The V gene's germline CDR1 is KGHDR and CDR2 SFDVKD. The CDR3 nucleotides read TGTGCCACCAGACCCAGCGGCGGAACAGATACGCAGTATTTT. Amino acids: CATRPSGGTDTQYF.

V is TRBV7-3 and J is TRBJ2-1, with 9 nucleotides matching TRBD2. Germline V gives CDR1 SGHTA, CDR2 FQGTGA. V shed 2 bases and J 7 bases; nucleotides not matched to a gene: 9. This CDR3 is built from 16 residues. CDR3 loop: CASSLGASGISNEQFF. The CDR3 DNA reads TGTGCCAGCAGCTTAGGGGCTAGCGGGATATCTAATGAGCAGTTCTTC.

The chain employs TRBV12-3 or TRBV12-4 and TRBJ2-5, with D possibly being TRBD1 or TRBD2 (6 bases each). V lost 8 bases to trimming and J lost 5 bases, with 21 bases between them. The CDR3 totals 15 residues. The CDR3 DNA reads TGTGCCAGCTCCCGGTCTGGAGGGGGGCGGGAGACCCAGTACTTC. It codes for CASSRSGGGRETQYF.

The chain joins TRBV4-1 to TRBJ2-7; a weak D match, TRBD2 (6 bases). This CDR3 is built from 16 residues. V was cut by 3 bases and J by 1 base, with 16 bases left in between. CDR1 is MGHRA and CDR2 is YSYEKL in the germline V gene. The chain's CDR3 is CASSQISGGSSYEQYF. CDR3 nucleotides: TGCGCCAGCAGCCAGATTAGCGGTGGGAGTTCCTACGAGCAGTACTTC.

Only a few counts were recorded for this clonotype. The chain recombines TRBV20-1 with TRBJ1-5, with D hard to call. The V end lost 0 bases, the J end lost 1 base, and 10 bases lay between the germline ends. The CDR3 loop spans 15 amino acids. The germline V gene encodes CDR1 DFQATT and CDR2 SNEGSKA (reference sequence). CDR3 coding DNA: TGCAGTGCTAGAGATTATCAAAGGAGCAATCAGCCCCAGCATTTT. This encodes CSARDYQRSNQPQHF.

The chain uses TRBV3-1 and TRBJ1-1; D uncertain. In germline, CDR1 is LGHDT, CDR2 YNNKEL (reference sequence). The CDR3 runs 12 residues. V shed 1 base and J shed 11 bases, with 11 bases lying between them. The CDR3 here is CASSQGAVDAFF. CDR3 nucleotides: TGTGCCAGCAGCCAAGGGGCCGTAGACGCTTTCTTT.

CDR3 DNA: TGTGCCAGCAGTGAATACAGGGGGCCGGATACGCAGTATTTT. Amino acid sequence: CASSEYRGPDTQYF. The gene calls are TRBV25-1 and TRBJ2-3; 8 positions agree with TRBD1. The V gene end was trimmed by 0 bases and the J gene end by 6 bases; junction bases not matched to a gene: 2. This CDR3 has 14 residues. The germline gives CDR1 MGHDK, CDR2 SYGVNS. The full variable domain, rest sourced from reference TRBV25-1 and TRBJ2-3, is EADIYQTPRYLVIGTGKKITLECSQTMGHDKMYWYQQDPGMELHLIHYSYGVNSTEKGDLSSESTVSRIRTEHFPLTLESARPSHTSQYLCASSEYRGPDTQYFGPGTRLTVL.